This TCR beta chain is drawn from a study of regulatory T cells in long-lasting Graves disease. CDR1 is DFQATT and CDR2 is SNEGSKA in the germline V gene (reference sequence). This CDR3 has 13 residues. The V end lost 3 bases, the J end lost 5 bases, and 10 bases lay between the germline ends. Library construction for TCR beta used iRepertoire HTBI primers and Arm-PCR of CDR3 regions. In TCRdb, the multiplex PCR reads were re-called with MiXCR into one record per CDR3 protein. The sample has hundreds of thousands of distinct CDR3 sequences; around 20% are singletons. This clonotype has a count of ten or more. Its antigen is as yet unknown. General observations from the study: Persistent disease was characterized by preferential usage of TRBV28, TRBJ1-2 and TRBJ2-5.

Time point indicated: persistent/refractory GD, antithyroid drugs over 5 years with positive TRAb. Making the TCR library involved RNA that had been extracted from PBMCs. The chain couples TRBV20-1 to TRBJ1-4, with a tentative D call TRBD1 (5 bases). The sequence derives from a female donor with Graves disease. The material was peripheral blood mononuclear cells (PBMCs), obtained when the disease was refractory, from a patient treated with antithyroid drugs. The CDR3 nucleotides read TGCAGTGCTAGTTCGACAGTAAATGAAAAACTGTTTTTT. Its translation is CSASSTVNEKLFF.